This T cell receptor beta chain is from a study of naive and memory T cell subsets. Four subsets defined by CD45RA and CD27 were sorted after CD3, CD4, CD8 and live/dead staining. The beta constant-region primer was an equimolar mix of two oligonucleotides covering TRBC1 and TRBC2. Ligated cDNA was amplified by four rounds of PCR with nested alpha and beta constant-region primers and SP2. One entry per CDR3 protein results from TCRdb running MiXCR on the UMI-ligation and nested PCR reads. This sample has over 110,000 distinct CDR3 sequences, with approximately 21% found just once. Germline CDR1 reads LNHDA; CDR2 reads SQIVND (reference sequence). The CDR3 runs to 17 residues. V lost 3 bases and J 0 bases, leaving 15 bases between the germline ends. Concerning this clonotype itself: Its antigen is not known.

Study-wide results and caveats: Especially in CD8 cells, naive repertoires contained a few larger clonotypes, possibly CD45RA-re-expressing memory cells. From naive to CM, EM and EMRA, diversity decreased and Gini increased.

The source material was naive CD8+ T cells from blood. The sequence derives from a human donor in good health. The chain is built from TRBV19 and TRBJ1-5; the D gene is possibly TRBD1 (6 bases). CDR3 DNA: TGTGCCAGTAGTATGCTCGGCAGGGGCTTTAGCAATCAGCCCCAGCATTTT. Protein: CASSMLGRGFSNQPQHF.